In this sample, the clone carrying this TCR beta chain turned up once. Its antigen is unidentified. It was with 60 Vbeta and 13 Jbeta primers that the PCR ran. As originally analysed: The count from a later analysis was some 76 million unique TCR beta chains, around 10 million of them shared. Only in-frame clones appear in the TCRdb table, and some are missing; sequencing was by immunoSEQ multiplex PCR. The V and J calls and clone size were taken over from that table, and D and trimming were inferred from the DNA. The sample yields around 200,000 clones, approximately 85% seen once. Germline V CDR1 and CDR2: SNHLY, FYNNEI. The ends lost 8 bases at V and 6 bases at J; junction bases unmatched: 15. This CDR3 has 16 amino acids. These data originate in a study of cytomegalovirus exposure and HLA in healthy donors. The study, taken as a whole, reports: In a later analysis, TCR association rates varied by HLA locus: DRB1 most, HLA-C fewest. Most of the CMV-associated TCR beta chains (in a later analysis) appeared to be HLA-restricted. With high specificity and sensitivity, the classifier reportedly diagnosed cytomegalovirus status.

This TCR derives from a woman aged 50 to 60 in good health and CMV-seronegative. The genes are TRBV2 and TRBJ1-4; 7 nucleotides match TRBD1. Sample: PBMCs. CDR3 protein: CASGVLYRGVDEKLFF. CDR3 nucleotides: TGTGCCAGCGGCGTCCTCTACAGGGGTGTGGATGAAAAACTGTTTTTT.